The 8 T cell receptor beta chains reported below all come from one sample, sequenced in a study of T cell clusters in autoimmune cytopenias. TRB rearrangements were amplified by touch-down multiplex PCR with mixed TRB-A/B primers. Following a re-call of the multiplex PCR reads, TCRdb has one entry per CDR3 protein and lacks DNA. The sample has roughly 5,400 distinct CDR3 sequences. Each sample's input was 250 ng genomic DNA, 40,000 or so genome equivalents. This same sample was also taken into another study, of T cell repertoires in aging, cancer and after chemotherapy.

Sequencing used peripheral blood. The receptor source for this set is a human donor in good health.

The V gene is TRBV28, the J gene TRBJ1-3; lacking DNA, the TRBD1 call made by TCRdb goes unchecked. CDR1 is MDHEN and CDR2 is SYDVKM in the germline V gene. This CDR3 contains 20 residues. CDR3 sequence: CASSFQGRGVSLRVGNTIYF.

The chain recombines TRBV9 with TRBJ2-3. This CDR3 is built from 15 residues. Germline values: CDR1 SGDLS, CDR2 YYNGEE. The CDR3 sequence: CASSVAVFVTDTQYF.

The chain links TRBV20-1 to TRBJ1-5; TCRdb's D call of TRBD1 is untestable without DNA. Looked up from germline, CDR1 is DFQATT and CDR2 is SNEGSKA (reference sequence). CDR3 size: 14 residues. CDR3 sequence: CSARRGAGNQPQHF.

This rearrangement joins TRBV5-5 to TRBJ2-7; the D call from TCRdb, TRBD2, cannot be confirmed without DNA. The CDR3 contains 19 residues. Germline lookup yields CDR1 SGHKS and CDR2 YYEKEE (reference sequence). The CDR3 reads CASSLFLAGESFVSYEQYF. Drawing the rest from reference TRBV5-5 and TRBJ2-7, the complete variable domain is DAGVTQSPTHLIKTRGQQVTLRCSPISGHKSVSWYQQVLGQGPQFIFQYYEKEERGRGNFPDRFSARQFPNYSSELNVNALLLGDSALYLCASSLFLAGESFVSYEQYFGPGTRLTVT.

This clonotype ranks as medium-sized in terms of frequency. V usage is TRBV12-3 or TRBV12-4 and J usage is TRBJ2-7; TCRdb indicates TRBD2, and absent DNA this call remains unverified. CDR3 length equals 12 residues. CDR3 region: CASSFTSLEQYF.

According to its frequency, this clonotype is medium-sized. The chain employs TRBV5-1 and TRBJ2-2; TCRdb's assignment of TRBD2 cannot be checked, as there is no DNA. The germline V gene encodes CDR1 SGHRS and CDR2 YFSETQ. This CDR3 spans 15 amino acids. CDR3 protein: CASSLVGGGAGELFF.

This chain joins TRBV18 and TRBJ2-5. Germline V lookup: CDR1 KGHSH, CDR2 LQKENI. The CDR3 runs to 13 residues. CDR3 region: CASSLGKQETQYF.

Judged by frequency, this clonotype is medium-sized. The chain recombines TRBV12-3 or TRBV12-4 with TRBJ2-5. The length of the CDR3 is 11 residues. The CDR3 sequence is CASSSTETQYF.